This TCR beta chain comes out of a study of memory CD4+ T cells and cytomegalovirus serostatus. General study results and limits: 67 of 164 known CMV-associated TCRbeta sequences appeared in CD4+ memory.

Authors' processing steps: Out-of-frame sequences were removed, leaving roughly 2.1 million distinct TCRbeta sequences. Libraries were prepared by immunoSEQ multiplex PCR; TCRdb keeps only in-frame clonotypes and omits some of them. V and J calls and clone size are copied from that table; D and trimming were computed from the DNA. Of over 45,000 clones in the sample, approximately 82% were seen once. As for this clone: Antigen unknown.

The sort gate was single viable CD3+CD4+CD8-CD45RO+ cells for memory CD4+ T cells. Germline V gives CDR1 MDHEN, CDR2 SYDVKM. The CDR3 spans 13 residues. Trimming removed 6 bases from V and 3 bases from J, with 9 bases in between. The sample consisted of memory CD4+ T cells from blood. This rearrangement joins TRBV28 to TRBJ2-1, with D perhaps matching TRBD2 (5 bases). This TCR came from an adult in good health and CMV-seronegative. Some clones in this sample may be carry-over from other donors' samples. The CDR3 is CASRSGLYNEQFF. Written as DNA, the CDR3 is TGTGCCAGCAGATCCGGACTCTACAATGAGCAGTTCTTC.